The entry below describes one TCR beta chain. Its specificity is unknown. CDR1 and CDR2 (germline): WSHSY, SAAADI. This CDR3 is built from 12 residues. V lost 1 base to trimming and J lost 5 bases, with 3 bases between them. As for time point: healthy volunteer bleed at 2 weeks. The template was total RNA from unfractionated whole blood. As the library was built, unique molecular identifiers were attached to individual cDNA molecules. Study processing details: Samples held a median of around 100,000 TCRs, range roughly 23,224–750,000. One entry per CDR3 protein results from TCRdb running MiXCR on the RACE reads. These V and J calls originate from TCRdb's pipeline instead of the authors' own analysis. The table includes around 130,000 distinct CDR3 sequences, approximately 9% detected once. The record originates from a study of human T cells and chemical hapten exposure. Whole-study context: Minor volume differences among pooled libraries chiefly drove per-sample TCR yield variation.

Whole-study findings and limits: TCRs at a frequency above 1 in 1000 stayed unchanged with DPC sensitization.

The chain recombines TRBV10-2 with TRBJ1-5; D is unclear. The sequence was collected from a male donor in good health. Some clones in this sample may be carry-over from other donors' samples. The sample comprised whole blood. The CDR3: CASSEYDQPQHF. DNA of the CDR3: TGCGCCAGCAGTGAGTATGATCAGCCCCAGCATTTT.